These 25 T cell receptor beta chains share one sample of origin, sequenced in a study of blood T cell repertoires in COVID-19. Sequenced by immunoSEQ multiplex PCR; TCRdb stores in-frame clones only, minus some. The data show fewer than 200,000 clones, approximately 88% seen once. The sequenced sample consisted of peripheral blood. These receptors originate from an elderly woman with active or convalescent COVID-19.

The genes are TRBV6-5 and TRBJ1-1, with D possibly matching TRBD1 (5 bases). CDR1 is MNHEY, CDR2 SVGAGI, per germline. The ends were cut back, 7 bases at V and 4 bases at J, with 13 bases in the middle. The CDR3 length is 13 residues. The CDR3 sequence is CASKKSGSTEAFF. Written as DNA, the CDR3 is TGTGCCAGCAAGAAGTCAGGGTCCACTGAAGCTTTCTTT.

J is TRBJ1-6 and V is TRBV7-2; the D gene is possibly TRBD1 (5 bases). The germline V and J ends were trimmed by 5 bases and 9 bases, with 14 bases remaining between them. Germline V gene lookup returns CDR1 SGHTA and CDR2 FQGNSA. CDR3 size: 14 residues. The CDR3 sequence is CASSPGSGGSPLHF. The CDR3 nucleotides are TGTGCCAGCAGCCCGGGCTCGGGGGGTTCACCCCTCCACTTT.

The rearrangement joins TRBV5-6 to TRBJ1-2; unclear D gene. Germline assignment: CDR1 SGHDT and CDR2 YYEEEE. This CDR3 is built from 13 residues. The V and J ends lost 2 bases and 8 bases respectively, with 13 bases between them. The CDR3 nucleotides read TGTGCCAGCAGCTTTGGCACGGAGAGCGGCTACACCTTC. This encodes CASSFGTESGYTF. Full variable domain (outside the CDR3, taken from reference TRBV5-6 and TRBJ1-2): DAGVTQSPTHLIKTRGQQVTLRCSPKSGHDTVSWYQQALGQGPQFIFQYYEEEERQRGNFPDRFSGHQFPNYSSELNVNALLLGDSALYLCASSFGTESGYTFGSGTRLTVV.

The chain carries TRBV12-3 or TRBV12-4 and TRBJ1-1, with D unresolved. The CDR3 runs 13 residues. V lost 5 bases and J lost 0, with 7 bases in between. The CDR3 sequence is CASSVSMNTEAFF. The CDR3 bases are TGTGCCAGCAGTGTGAGCATGAACACTGAAGCTTTCTTT.

The V call is TRBV4-3, the J call TRBJ1-2; 10 bases map to TRBD1. After removal of 0 bases from V and 4 bases from J, the junction contained 11 bases not matched to a gene. Per the germline V gene, CDR1 is LGHNA and CDR2 is YSLEER. This CDR3 is built from 18 residues. The CDR3 nucleotides read TGCGCCAGCAGCCAAGAAGCGGACAGGGGGGATAGTCCCTATGGCTACACCTTC. Translating it yields CASSQEADRGDSPYGYTF.

This clone occurred a few times. The chain links TRBV4-1 to TRBJ1-4, with D unresolved. Germline V gene data show CDR1 as MGHRA and CDR2 as YSYEKL. The CDR3 sequence is 14 residues long. Trimming took 2 bases from V and 0 from J, leaving 4 bases between them. The CDR3 region has the DNA TGCGCCAGCAGCCAACAGGCAACTAATGAAAAACTGTTTTTT. It encodes CASSQQATNEKLFF.

The chain is built from TRBV9 and TRBJ2-3, with TRBD2 matching over 8 bases. This CDR3 spans 15 amino acids. Germline-derived CDR1 and CDR2 are SGDLS and YYNGEE. V gave up 3 bases and J gave up 6 bases; unmatched junction bases: 9. The CDR3 DNA reads TGTGCCAGCAGCGCCCAGCGGGGGCCAGGGGATACGCAGTATTTT. Its translation is CASSAQRGPGDTQYF.

V gene TRBV7-2 combines with J gene TRBJ1-2; 9 bases line up with TRBD1. The CDR3 has 16 residues. With V trimmed by 2 bases and J by 7 bases, 11 bases remained unmatched. Germline values: CDR1 SGHTA, CDR2 FQGNSA. The CDR3, as DNA: TGTGCCAGCAGCTTAAACCCGGGACAGGGTAGGAGTGGCTACACCTTC. Encoded protein: CASSLNPGQGRSGYTF.

J is TRBJ1-3 and V is TRBV7-2; no clear D. The CDR3 has 14 amino acids. V was pared by 1 base and J by 0 bases, with 4 bases between. The germline CDR1 and CDR2 sequences are SGHTA and FQGNSA. This CDR3 is CASSLDSSGNTIYF. The CDR3 bases are TGTGCCAGCAGCTTAGACAGCTCTGGAAACACCATATATTTT. Drawing the rest from reference TRBV7-2 and TRBJ1-3, the complete variable domain is GAGVSQSPSNKVTEKGKDVELRCDPISGHTALYWYRQSLGQGLEFLIYFQGNSAPDKSGLPSDRFSAERTGGSVSTLTIQRTQQEDSAVYLCASSLDSSGNTIYFGEGSWLTVV.

This chain connects TRBV6-1 to TRBJ2-3; possible D gene TRBD1, 6 bases. This CDR3 has 17 residues. In germline, CDR1 is MNHNS, CDR2 SASEGT. Deletions cut 4 bases from V and 7 bases from J, with 24 bases between. CDR3 in amino acids: CASSVPRGGIATNTQYF. CDR3 DNA: TGTGCCAGCAGTGTCCCCAGGGGTGGGATAGCTACCAATACGCAGTATTTT.

The chain carries TRBV5-1 and TRBJ2-2, with TRBD2 identical over 14 bases. Looked up from germline, CDR1 is SGHRS and CDR2 is YFSETQ. The J segment lost 8 bases and the V segment lost 4 bases, leaving 10 bases of the junction unmatched. This CDR3 contains 17 residues. The CDR3 here is CASSQGTSGGLEGELFF. The CDR3 DNA sequence: TGCGCCAGCAGCCAGGGGACTAGCGGGGGCCTAGAAGGGGAGCTGTTTTTT.

The CDR3 loop is CASSPPGSSLAGYNEQFF. DNA of the CDR3: TGTGCCAGCTCACCACCAGGATCTTCACTAGCGGGATACAATGAGCAGTTCTTC. The rearrangement uses TRBV18 and TRBJ2-1; 10 bases are a match to TRBD2. The J segment lost 4 bases and the V segment lost 0 bases, leaving 9 bases of the junction unmatched. Germline V gene sequence: CDR1 KGHSH, CDR2 LQKENI. CDR3 length equals 18 residues.

The V call is TRBV10-3, the J call TRBJ1-2; TRBD1 matches at 10 bases. The CDR3 has 13 amino acids. CDR1 and CDR2 (germline): ENHRY, SYGVKD. V was pared by 10 bases and J by 4 bases, with 6 bases of the junction left unmatched. CDR3 amino acids: CATGTGEAYGYTF. CDR3 coding DNA: TGTGCCACGGGGACAGGGGAGGCCTATGGCTACACCTTC.

The chain recombines TRBV3-1 (or the pseudogene TRBV3-2) with TRBJ1-2; tentatively, D is TRBD1 (6 bases). CDR1 and CDR2 (germline): LGHDT, YNNKEL (reference sequence). Trimming shortened V by 5 bases and J by 5 bases, and 12 bases separated the two germline ends. The CDR3 totals 13 residues. The CDR3 sequence is CASSSDRTYGYTF. The CDR3 DNA reads TGTGCCAGCAGCTCGGACAGAACATATGGCTACACCTTC.

The rearrangement uses TRBV24-1 and TRBJ2-7; D gene unclear. CDR3 length equals 16 residues. The V end lost 4 bases, the J end lost 3 bases, and 18 bases lay between the germline ends. CDR1 and CDR2 (germline): KGHDR, SFDVKD. The CDR3 bases are TGTGCCACCAGTGACCAAACCATACAGCCCTTCTACGAGCAGTACTTC. Residues: CATSDQTIQPFYEQYF.

The rearrangement joins TRBV30 to TRBJ1-1; TRBD1 aligns across 8 bases. The CDR3 contains 14 residues. Germline V gene lookup returns CDR1 GTSNPN and CDR2 SVGIG (reference sequence). This chain's CDR3 is CAFSDRGTNTEAFF. The DNA of the CDR3 is TGTGCTTTCTCAGACAGGGGTACGAACACTGAAGCTTTCTTT.

Details on this clone: Other DNA sequences of this sample code for an identical CDR3. J is TRBJ1-2 and V is TRBV18, with 7 nucleotides matching TRBD1. With V trimmed by 1 base and J by 2 bases, 1 base remained unmatched. Germline CDR1 and CDR2: KGHSH and LQKENI. This CDR3 region has 14 residues. The CDR3 region is CASSPRDSNYGYTF. CDR3 coding DNA: TGTGCCAGCTCACCACGGGACAGCAACTATGGCTACACCTTC.

The rearrangement links TRBV9 to TRBJ1-3; no reliable D call. The V gene's germline CDR1 is SGDLS and CDR2 YYNGEE. The CDR3 extends over 16 amino acids. Trimming shortened V by 3 bases and J by 0 bases, and 13 bases separated the two germline ends. The chain's CDR3 is CASSAREDLSGNTIYF. CDR3 DNA sequence: TGTGCCAGCAGCGCGAGGGAGGACCTCTCTGGAAACACCATATATTTT.

In this sample, this clone turned up a few times. V is TRBV7-2 and J is TRBJ1-4; TRBD1 is a possible D gene (5 bases). CDR3 length: 13 amino acids. Between the trimmed V and J ends, which lost 1 base and 13 bases, there was a span of 13 bases. Germline V gives CDR1 SGHTA, CDR2 FQGNSA. The CDR3 is CASSLDPGEPLFF. Here the CDR3 DNA reads TGTGCCAGCAGCTTAGACCCGGGGGAACCACTGTTTTTT.

In its sample, this clone was seen once. This chain joins TRBV5-4 and TRBJ2-3; 7 positions match TRBD2. The V gene end was trimmed by 1 base and the J gene end by 6 bases; junction bases not matched to a gene: 8. This CDR3 has 15 residues. The germline gives CDR1 SGHNT, CDR2 YYREEE (reference sequence). The CDR3 spells CASSLPGLVIDTQYF. As DNA, the CDR3 is TGTGCCAGCAGCTTGCCTGGACTAGTAATCGATACGCAGTATTTT.

This chain joins TRBV7-3 and TRBJ1-1; D might be TRBD1 (6 bases). CDR1 and CDR2 from the germline V gene are SGHTA and FQGTGA. The CDR3 sequence is 14 residues long. V was pared by 5 bases and J by 6 bases, with 16 bases between. The CDR3: CASSIQGPRSEAFF. The CDR3 nucleotides read TGTGCCAGCAGCATACAGGGCCCTAGGTCTGAAGCTTTCTTT.

The chain has TRBV7-2 and TRBJ1-2; TRBD1 aligns across 7 bases. Per germline, CDR1 SGHTA and CDR2 FQGNSA. The ends lost 2 bases at V and 3 bases at J; junction bases unmatched: 3. The CDR3 loop spans 14 amino acids. DNA of the CDR3: TGTGCCAGCAGCTTACAGGGGGGCGACTATGGCTACACCTTC. Its protein product is CASSLQGGDYGYTF.

The V gene is TRBV3-1 (or the pseudogene TRBV3-2), the J gene TRBJ2-3; 12 bases are a match to TRBD2. V trimming: 0 bases; J trimming: 4 bases; junction bases outside the gene matches: 11. CDR3 size: 19 residues. The germline V gene has CDR1 LGHDT and CDR2 YNNKEL (reference sequence). This CDR3 reads CASSQDSPLLAGGADTQYF. The CDR3, as DNA: TGTGCCAGCAGCCAAGATAGTCCCCTGCTAGCGGGGGGGGCAGATACGCAGTATTTT.

The V call is TRBV19, the J call TRBJ1-2; D is uncertain. Trimming left V 1 base short and J 4 bases short, with 7 bases between. Germline V CDR1 and CDR2: LNHDA, SQIVND (reference sequence). The CDR3 contains 13 residues. CDR3 in DNA: TGTGCCAGTAGTATAGGTACGGGCTATGGCTACACCTTC. Its translation is CASSIGTGYGYTF. Complete variable domain (other parts from reference TRBV19 and TRBJ1-2): DGGITQSPKYLFRKEGQNVTLSCEQNLNHDAMYWYRQDPGQGLRLIYYSQIVNDFQKGDIAEGYSVSREKKESFPLTVTSAQKNPTAFYLCASSIGTGYGYTFGSGTRLTVV.

This CDR3 reads CASSLFSGGTDTQYF. CDR3 nucleotides: TGTGCCAGCAGTTTGTTTTCGGGGGGCACAGATACGCAGTATTTT. This chain connects TRBV28 to TRBJ2-3; maybe TRBD2 (6 bases). V was pared by 3 bases and J by 1 base, with 11 bases between. Germline CDR1 reads MDHEN; CDR2 reads SYDVKM. The CDR3 extends over 15 amino acids.